This is a list of T cell receptor beta chains from one sample in a study of metastatic and nonmetastatic thyroid tumors. Through MiXCR, TCRdb re-clonotyped the PCR reads. The data show 21,000 or so clones, 15% seen once. Material: blood. Receptors originate from a female donor with papillary thyroid cancer or a benign thyroid nodule (not recorded which). Some clones in this sample may be carry-over from other donors' samples. The CDR3 runs from the conserved cysteine through the conserved F or W.

V	J	CDR3
TRBV20-1	TRBJ2-7	CSASARTGRAEQYF
TRBV19	TRBJ2-1	CASSPREGSYNEQFF
TRBV5-4	TRBJ2-7	CASSLVGGYEQYF
TRBV7-9	TRBJ1-5	CASSLETGRQPQHF
TRBV20-1	TRBJ2-1	CSARFFAGPYNEQFF
TRBV3-1	TRBJ2-5	CASSQPDSHQETQYF
TRBV28	TRBJ2-7	CARNRDTDNIRASYEQYF
TRBV12-3/TRBV12-4	TRBJ1-1	CASSFGGLAFF
TRBV5-4	TRBJ2-1	CASSLTGTGGNEQFF
TRBV3-1	TRBJ2-3	CASSPSPGTGVYF
TRBV4-3	TRBJ2-3	CASSQRQGSTDTQYF
TRBV12-3/TRBV12-4	TRBJ2-5	CASSLKMGQQETQYF
TRBV15	TRBJ2-6	CATSRERTGFGANVLTF
TRBV9	TRBJ2-1	CASSPQQGYSYNEQFF
TRBV30	TRBJ2-7	CAWSRGGVYEQYF
TRBV6-1	TRBJ2-7	CASSQQGIKYEQYF
TRBV6-6	TRBJ2-1	CASSYGLTWTSGMEQFF